Presented here are 17 T cell receptor beta chains from one specimen sequenced in a study of T cell responses to AZD1222 COVID-19 vaccine. Profiling relied on immunoSEQ multiplex PCR, and the TCRdb table lists in-frame clones only, not all of them. The data show more than 90,000 clones, with 70% to 90% seen just once and 17% held by the top ten. Here the sequenced sample was peripheral blood, taken 28 days after the second AZD1222 dose. The origin of the receptors is an adult who received the AZD1222 COVID-19 vaccine.

This chain links TRBV13 with TRBJ1-6; D perhaps matches TRBD1 (6 bases). Germline-derived CDR1 and CDR2 are PRHDT and FYEKMQ (reference sequence). V was pared by 7 bases and J by 9 bases, with 19 bases between. The CDR3 has 15 amino acids. CDR3 bases: TGTGCCAGCACCCGGGTAGGGGGACGTGCTTCACCCCTCCACTTT. Amino acid sequence: CASTRVGGRASPLHF.

V and J are TRBV5-4 and TRBJ1-1; D is unresolved. Trimming stripped 3 bases from V and 3 bases from J, with 3 bases between. Germline lookup yields CDR1 SGHNT and CDR2 YYREEE (reference sequence). The CDR3 sequence is 11 residues long. CDR3 nucleotides: TGTGCCAGCAGCTGGGACACTGAAGCTTTCTTT. Residues: CASSWDTEAFF.

This clone was seen more than once but under ten times. V gene TRBV7-8 combines with J gene TRBJ2-7; 8 bases are shared with TRBD2. Germline V CDR1 and CDR2: SGHVS, FQNEAQ. Trimming cost V 4 bases and J 1 base; bases outside gene matches: 6. CDR3 length: 15 residues. The CDR3 reads CASSSRRLASYEQYF. CDR3 sequence (DNA): TGTGCCAGCAGCTCCCGTAGACTAGCGTCCTACGAGCAGTACTTC.

The CDR3 here is CASSSVPGISTEAFF. Written as DNA, the CDR3 is TGTGCCAGTAGTTCAGTTCCCGGGATTAGCACTGAAGCTTTCTTT. The chain links TRBV19 to TRBJ1-1, with D unresolved. Germline values: CDR1 LNHDA, CDR2 SQIVND (reference sequence). The V gene lost 5 bases and the J gene lost 4 bases, with 17 bases spanning the gap. This CDR3 has 15 amino acids.

The chain recombines TRBV7-9 with TRBJ1-5; 9 nucleotides align to TRBD1. Germline loops: CDR1 SEHNR, CDR2 FQNEAQ (reference sequence). J was trimmed by 4 bases and V by 3 bases; bases with no gene match: 1. The CDR3 is 14 amino acids. The CDR3 reads CASSFGTGNQPQHF. In DNA, the CDR3 is TGTGCCAGCAGCTTTGGGACAGGGAATCAGCCCCAGCATTTT. Based on the CDR3 plus reference TRBV7-9 and TRBJ1-5, the full variable domain is DTGVSQNPRHKITKRGQNVTFRCDPISEHNRLYWYRQTLGQGPEFLTYFQNEAQLEKSRLLSDRFSAERPKGSFSTLEIQRTEQGDSAMYLCASSFGTGNQPQHFGDGTRLSIL.

V is TRBV4-1 and J is TRBJ1-3; D is unclear. The CDR3 is made up of 17 amino acids. V lost 0 bases to trimming and J lost 0 bases, with 12 bases between them. The V gene's germline CDR1 is MGHRA and CDR2 YSYEKL. In DNA, the CDR3 is TGCGCCAGCAGCCAAGAATACCGGACCATCTCTGGAAACACCATATATTTT. Translating it yields CASSQEYRTISGNTIYF.

The sample holds a few counts of this clone. The CDR3 DNA sequence: TGCGCCAGCAGCTTGTTTCCCGGCTACGCAGATACGCAGTATTTT. Its protein product is CASSLFPGYADTQYF. The V call is TRBV5-1, the J call TRBJ2-3; no reliable D call. This CDR3 comprises 15 residues. The V end was cut by 1 base, the J end by 4 bases, with 13 bases between. Germline CDR1 reads SGHRS; CDR2 reads YFSETQ.

This clone was recorded once. The CDR3 bases are TGTGCCTTTGACAGGGGGGGGGAGACCCAGTACTTC. The encoded protein is CAFDRGGETQYF. The chain carries TRBV30 and TRBJ2-5, with TRBD1 identical over 9 bases. The V gene end was trimmed by 7 bases and the J gene end by 5 bases; junction bases not matched to a gene: 5. Germline CDR1 is GTSNPN and CDR2 is SVGIG (reference sequence). The CDR3 contains 12 residues.

V gene TRBV2 combines with J gene TRBJ1-1; D possibly corresponds to TRBD1 (5 bases). Trimming removed 8 bases from V and 3 bases from J, with 13 bases in between. Germline V lookup: CDR1 SNHLY, CDR2 FYNNEI. There are 13 residues in the CDR3. CDR3 sequence: CASVRDGYTEAFF. In nucleotides, the CDR3 is TGTGCCAGCGTCAGGGACGGATACACTGAAGCTTTCTTT.

The V and J genes are TRBV30 and TRBJ1-2; D remains unclear. Trimming shortened V by 3 bases and J by 4 bases, and 15 bases separated the two germline ends. CDR3 length: 14 residues. The germline CDR1 and CDR2 sequences are GTSNPN and SVGIG (reference sequence). CDR3: CAWSAIARGYGYTF. In DNA, the CDR3 is TGTGCCTGGAGCGCGATAGCCCGGGGCTATGGCTACACCTTC.

This clone was counted a single time. The chain employs TRBV6-2 or TRBV6-3 and TRBJ1-6; D unclear. The germline gives CDR1 MNHEY, CDR2 SVGEGT. Between the trimmed V and J ends, which lost 2 bases and 7 bases, there was a span of 6 bases. This CDR3 contains 13 residues. CDR3 loop: CASSYNLNSPLHF. CDR3 bases: TGTGCCAGCAGTTACAACCTAAATTCACCCCTCCACTTT.

The rearrangement joins TRBV28 to TRBJ2-3; D unresolved. Per the germline V gene, CDR1 is MDHEN and CDR2 is SYDVKM. This CDR3 is 16 amino acids long. V was pared by 5 bases and J by 4 bases, with 19 bases between. The CDR3 bases are TGTGCCAGCAGTCCTTTAGGAATTCGGTGGGCAGATACGCAGTATTTT. It is translated as CASSPLGIRWADTQYF. Drawing the rest from reference TRBV28 and TRBJ2-3, the complete variable domain is DVKVTQSSRYLVKRTGEKVFLECVQDMDHENMFWYRQDPGLGLRLIYFSYDVKMKEKGDIPEGYSVSREKKERFSLILESASTNQTSMYLCASSPLGIRWADTQYFGPGTRLTVL.

This rearrangement joins TRBV10-3 to TRBJ2-3; 14 bases map to TRBD2. After removal of 3 bases from V and 6 bases from J, the junction contained 11 bases not matched to a gene. Germline-derived CDR1 and CDR2 are ENHRY and SYGVKD. The CDR3 sequence is 18 residues long. CDR3 region: CAISDLSETSGGADTQYF. CDR3 DNA sequence: TGTGCCATCAGTGATTTGTCGGAGACTAGCGGGGGGGCGGATACGCAGTATTTT.

This clone was found a few times. This sequence joins TRBV6-1 and TRBJ1-4; D is ambiguous. The V gene's germline CDR1 is MNHNS and CDR2 SASEGT. This CDR3 contains 13 residues. Trimming took off 3 bases at V and 8 bases at J, with 10 bases between the two ends. The CDR3: CASSEGRIEKLFF. For the CDR3, the DNA is TGTGCCAGCAGTGAGGGGAGGATCGAAAAACTGTTTTTT.

The chain is built from TRBV19 and TRBJ1-5; 10 bases agree with TRBD1. The CDR3 is 15 residues long. V was pared by 5 bases and J by 4 bases, with 5 bases of the junction left unmatched. Germline CDR1 is LNHDA and CDR2 is SQIVND (reference sequence). The CDR3 loop is CASSATGQGNQPQHF. CDR3 bases: TGTGCCAGTAGTGCAACGGGACAGGGGAATCAGCCCCAGCATTTT. The full variable domain, with the rest looked up from reference TRBV19 and TRBJ1-5, is DGGITQSPKYLFRKEGQNVTLSCEQNLNHDAMYWYRQDPGQGLRLIYYSQIVNDFQKGDIAEGYSVSREKKESFPLTVTSAQKNPTAFYLCASSATGQGNQPQHFGDGTRLSIL.

The chain uses TRBV29-1 and TRBJ2-5; D gene ambiguous. This CDR3 is built from 17 residues. Trimming cost V 1 base and J 5 bases, with 23 bases left between them. In germline, CDR1 is SQVTM, CDR2 ANQGSEA. The CDR3 loop reads CSVEVRGLQSLRETQYF. The CDR3 DNA sequence: TGCAGCGTTGAAGTGCGTGGTCTGCAATCCTTACGGGAGACCCAGTACTTC.

CDR3 sequence: CASSEAGQVYGYTF. The CDR3 nucleotides are TGTGCCAGCAGTGAGGCCGGACAGGTCTATGGCTACACCTTC. V usage is TRBV6-1 and J usage is TRBJ1-2; 7 bases fit TRBD1. CDR1 and CDR2 from the germline V gene are MNHNS and SASEGT. The CDR3 has 14 amino acids. J gave up 4 bases and V 3 bases, and 5 bases lay outside the gene matches.